This T cell receptor (beta chain) is from a study of spatial heterogeneity in lung cancer. Time point in this sample: sample taken at primary tumor resection. Whole RNA came from tumor, nontumor lung or frozen PBMC and was sequenced without being sorted. The length of the CDR3 is 17 residues. The V end lost 6 bases, the J end lost 0 bases, and 18 bases lay between the germline ends. TCRdb redid the calling of the 5' RACE reads with MiXCR, one entry per CDR3 protein. The sample yields tens of thousands of distinct CDR3 sequences, 9.5% to 15% seen once. Notes on the study in general: Blood showed ubiquitous tumor TCRs more often at resection than at routine follow-up.

Concerning this clonotype: The antigen is undetermined.

The source was PBMCs, collected at surgery. The J gene is TRBJ2-1, the V gene TRBV12-3 or TRBV12-4, with D possibly matching TRBD1 (6 bases). The sequence was collected from a male donor with early-stage non-small cell lung cancer. Here the CDR3 reads CASSRDMGQSSYNEQFF. CDR3 sequence (DNA): TGTGCCAGCAGCCGGGACATGGGGCAATCCTCCTACAATGAGCAGTTCTTC.